This T cell receptor (beta chain) stems from a study of T cells after yellow fever vaccination. Study background: The authors prepared low-cell-number fractions using SMART-Seq v4 Ultra Low Input. Broader study findings: Among primary-vaccination clones, most reappeared after the booster, at around 97% for CD4 and around 91% for CD8. A faster peak, day 5 versus 15, was reached by the weaker secondary response.

The 5'RACE template-switching step produced TCR cDNA and added a universal primer site and UMIs. TCRdb re-called the 5' RACE reads through MiXCR, storing one row per CDR3 protein. The repertoire holds 360,000 or so distinct CDR3 sequences, with 9.5% to 13% as singletons. There are a few counts of this clonotype. Antigen unknown. V gave up 3 bases and J gave up 5 bases; unmatched junction bases: 6. The CDR3 has 15 amino acids. The TCR sequence derives from a young man who received the YFV17D yellow fever vaccine. This sample comprised PBMCs, obtained on the day of the first yellow fever vaccination. The chain is built from TRBV12-3 or TRBV12-4 and TRBJ2-1, with 8 bases that match TRBD2. CDR3 coding DNA: TGTGCCAGCAGTTTGTCAGCGGGGGTTAACAATGAGCAGTTCTTC. Its protein product is CASSLSAGVNNEQFF.